Following are 13 T cell receptor beta chains from one sample sequenced in a study of blood T cell repertoires in COVID-19. Clones were read by immunoSEQ multiplex PCR, and TCRdb kept only the in-frame ones, dropping some. The data contain under 400,000 clones, about 86% of them singletons. Input material: PBMCs or T cells enriched from blood (not recorded which). The receptor source for this set is a woman in her thirties or forties with acute COVID-19.

A few counts support this clone. This chain links TRBV14 with TRBJ2-7, with 13 bases matching TRBD2. Germline V CDR1 and CDR2: SGHDN, FVKESK. This CDR3 comprises 14 residues. V dropped 5 bases and J dropped 2; count of bases not matched to a gene: 0. CDR3 bases: TGTGCCAGCAGCGGGACTAGCGGGACCTACGAGCAGTACTTC. Translated: CASSGTSGTYEQYF.

This clone showed up just a few times. The chain recombines TRBV9 with TRBJ1-1, with 8 bases matching TRBD1. V shed 3 bases, J shed 5 bases, and the junction held 3 bases outside the gene matches. The CDR3 is 13 amino acids. The germline V gene has CDR1 SGDLS and CDR2 YYNGEE. For the CDR3, the DNA is TGTGCCAGCAGCGCACAGGGGGAAACTGAAGCTTTCTTT. Translated, it gives CASSAQGETEAFF. Looking up the rest from reference TRBV9 and TRBJ1-1 gives the full variable domain: DSGVTQTPKHLITATGQRVTLRCSPRSGDLSVYWYQQSLDQGLQFLIQYYNGEERAKGNILERFSAQQFPDLHSELNLSSLELGDSALYFCASSAQGETEAFFGQGTRLTVV.

This clone was counted a single time. The chain employs TRBV29-1 and TRBJ1-1; the D gene is possibly TRBD1 (6 bases). Germline V lookup: CDR1 SQVTM, CDR2 ANQGSEA. There are 12 residues in the CDR3. The V end lost 3 bases, the J end lost 5 bases, and 10 bases lay between the germline ends. The CDR3 DNA reads TGCAGCGTTGACAGGGGTCGAACTGAAGCTTTCTTT. This sequence encodes CSVDRGRTEAFF.

CDR3 amino acids: CASSTSVAGASTDTQYF. Written as DNA, the CDR3 is TGCGCCAGCAGCACCTCTGTCGCGGGGGCTAGCACAGATACGCAGTATTTT. The chain is built from TRBV5-1 and TRBJ2-3; TRBD2 might be the D (7 bases). From germline, CDR1 is SGHRS and CDR2 YFSETQ. V lost 4 bases, J lost 0 bases, and 18 bases lay in between. The CDR3 has 17 amino acids.

This clone was picked up a small number of times. This chain uses TRBV5-6 with TRBJ1-3; D may be TRBD1 (5 bases). Germline V gene lookup returns CDR1 SGHDT and CDR2 YYEEEE. The CDR3 spans 14 residues. V was shortened by 1 base and J by 2 bases, with 7 bases between the two germline ends. The CDR3 loop reads CASSLRGPGNTIYF. The CDR3 nucleotides read TGTGCCAGCAGCTTGAGGGGCCCTGGAAACACCATATATTTT.

The chain carries TRBV27 and TRBJ2-2; D is ambiguous. Trimming took 8 bases from V and 1 from J, leaving 8 bases between them. The CDR3 is made up of 13 amino acids. From germline, CDR1 is MNHEY and CDR2 SMNVEV (reference sequence). This CDR3 reads CASRRVNTGELFF. The CDR3 DNA is TGTGCCAGCCGACGGGTGAACACCGGGGAGCTGTTTTTT.

The V call is TRBV7-2, the J call TRBJ2-6; D gene ambiguous. The CDR3 spans 15 residues. Germline CDR1 SGHTA, CDR2 FQGNSA. Trimming removed 6 bases at V and 0 bases at J, with 9 bases between. The CDR3 DNA reads TGTGCCAGCAGTACGAGTAGCTCTGGGGCCAACGTCCTGACTTTC. Translation gives CASSTSSSGANVLTF.

The J gene is TRBJ2-1, the V gene TRBV28, with a weak D call TRBD2 (6 bases). Germline V gene data show CDR1 as MDHEN and CDR2 as SYDVKM. This CDR3 has 16 residues. With 2 bases removed from V and 8 bases from J, the gap between germline ends came to 19 bases. The DNA for the CDR3 is TGTGCCAGCAGTTTAAGGGGATGGGGGGTAGGTGATGAGCAGTTCTTC. It yields the protein CASSLRGWGVGDEQFF.

The chain carries TRBV4-1 and TRBJ1-1, with TRBD1 identical over 10 bases. Trimming at V came to 6 bases and at J to 5 bases, leaving 24 bases not matched to a gene. This CDR3 region has 20 residues. Germline values: CDR1 MGHRA, CDR2 YSYEKL. CDR3 bases: TGCGCCAGCAGGCATCTTATCCTGGGGTCACGGACAGGGGGAAGGACTGAAGCTTTCTTT. As protein: CASRHLILGSRTGGRTEAFF.

The V gene is TRBV6-5, the J gene TRBJ1-2; 7 nucleotides align to TRBD1. The CDR3 runs to 15 residues. Germline V gives CDR1 MNHEY, CDR2 SVGAGI. V shed 0 bases and J 4 bases; nucleotides not matched to a gene: 5. The DNA for the CDR3 is TGTGCCAGCAGTTACTCAAGGGGGCGAGGCTATGGCTACACCTTC. Protein sequence: CASSYSRGRGYGYTF.

The chain links TRBV5-1 to TRBJ1-2; maybe TRBD1 (6 bases). Germline loops: CDR1 SGHRS, CDR2 YFSETQ. CDR3 length: 15 residues. V lost 4 bases to trimming and J lost 0 bases, with 13 bases between them. CDR3 bases: TGCGCCAGCAGCGATTTAGGGGGAACTAACTATGGCTACACCTTC. It specifies CASSDLGGTNYGYTF.

V is TRBV3-1 (or the pseudogene TRBV3-2) and J is TRBJ2-4; 8 bases fit TRBD2. Trimming cost V 1 base and J 0 bases; bases outside gene matches: 14. The CDR3 sequence is 20 residues long. Per the germline V gene, CDR1 is LGHDT and CDR2 is YNNKEL (reference sequence). In nucleotides, the CDR3 is TGTGCCAGCAGCCAAGGTGGGGGACTAGTCAAAGACATAGCCAAAAACATTCAGTACTTC. The encoded protein is CASSQGGGLVKDIAKNIQYF.

This chain uses TRBV6-4 with TRBJ1-5; D perhaps matches TRBD1 (6 bases). V lost 2 bases and J 0 bases, leaving 14 bases between the germline ends. The CDR3 runs to 17 residues. CDR1 MRHNA and CDR2 SNTAGT come from the germline V gene. The CDR3 spells CASSDLQGDYSNQPQHF. CDR3 coding DNA: TGTGCCAGCAGTGACCTACAGGGAGATTATAGCAATCAGCCCCAGCATTTT.